The present T cell receptor (beta chain) was sequenced within a study of blood T cell repertoires in COVID-19. Some clones are missing from TCRdb's copy, which holds only in-frame ones; the method was immunoSEQ multiplex PCR. Found here are approximately 290,000 clones, approximately 84% of them singletons; the top ten hold around 14%. Per the germline V gene, CDR1 is SGHVS and CDR2 is FNYEAQ. Trimming shortened V by 5 bases and J by 6 bases, and 11 bases separated the two germline ends. The CDR3 runs to 12 residues. Seattle-derived patients entered the study during active infection and were followed longitudinally.

Sequencing input: peripheral blood. The chain employs TRBV7-6 and TRBJ2-7; D is unresolved. This clonotype was obtained from a person aged 65 to 85 with COVID-19, enrolled during active disease. CDR3 residues: CASSPDSREQYF. DNA for the CDR3: TGTGCCAGCAGCCCCGATAGCCGCGAGCAGTACTTC.